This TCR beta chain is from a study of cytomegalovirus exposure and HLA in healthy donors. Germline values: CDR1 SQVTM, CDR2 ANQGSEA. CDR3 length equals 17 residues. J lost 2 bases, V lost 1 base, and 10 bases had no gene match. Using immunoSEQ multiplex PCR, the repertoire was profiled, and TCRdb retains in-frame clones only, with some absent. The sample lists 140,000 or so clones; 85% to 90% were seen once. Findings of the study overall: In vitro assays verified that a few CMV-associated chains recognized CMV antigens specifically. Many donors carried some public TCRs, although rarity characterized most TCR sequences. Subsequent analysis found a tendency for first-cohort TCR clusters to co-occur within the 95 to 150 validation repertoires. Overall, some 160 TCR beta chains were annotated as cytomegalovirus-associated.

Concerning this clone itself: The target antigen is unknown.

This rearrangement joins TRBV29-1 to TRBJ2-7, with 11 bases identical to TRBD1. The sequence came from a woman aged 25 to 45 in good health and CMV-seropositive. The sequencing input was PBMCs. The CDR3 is CSVEGVSKGQGAYEQYF. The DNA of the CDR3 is TGCAGCGTTGAAGGAGTGTCTAAGGGACAGGGGGCCTACGAGCAGTACTTC.